Following are 5 T cell receptor beta chains from one sample sequenced in a study of neurological immune-mediated disorders. TCRdb called the 5' RACE reads again in MiXCR, with one record for every CDR3 protein. The sample carries about 82,000 distinct CDR3 sequences, roughly 2.6% recorded once. The sequencing sample was made of PBMCs. The receptor set was obtained from a woman in her thirties with multiple sclerosis.

This clonotype was recorded many times. The V gene is TRBV27, the J gene TRBJ2-6; D call uncertain. Trimming stripped 0 bases from V and 1 base from J, with 10 bases between. This CDR3 comprises 17 residues. Germline CDR1 is MNHEY and CDR2 is SMNVEV (reference sequence). In DNA, the CDR3 is TGTGCCAGCAGTTTATCGCCCCGCCCTTCTGGGGCCAACGTCCTGACTTTC. It translates to CASSLSPRPSGANVLTF.

This clonotype was recorded at least ten times. CDR3 nucleotide sequence: TGCAGCGTCCGGCTCGAGAGCGGGAGGGCGCGGGAGACCCAGTACTTC. Translated, it gives CSVRLESGRARETQYF. This rearrangement joins TRBV29-1 to TRBJ2-5; 10 bases are a match to TRBD2. The CDR3 spans 16 residues. Trimming cost V 6 bases and J 5 bases; bases outside gene matches: 15. The germline gives CDR1 SQVTM, CDR2 ANQGSEA.

In this sample, this clonotype turned up a few times. The chain combines TRBV4-1 with TRBJ1-5; D call uncertain. V was cut by 3 bases and J by 4 bases, with 10 bases left in between. The CDR3 extends over 14 amino acids. Germline-derived CDR1 and CDR2 are MGHRA and YSYEKL. CDR3 loop: CASSQGWGNQPQHF. CDR3 bases: TGCGCCAGCAGCCAGGGTTGGGGTAATCAGCCCCAGCATTTT.

This clonotype was seen many times. V is TRBV27 and J is TRBJ1-6; a possible D gene is TRBD1 (5 bases). The CDR3 has 18 residues. Germline lookup yields CDR1 MNHEY and CDR2 SMNVEV (reference sequence). The V and J ends lost 3 bases and 0 bases respectively, with 15 bases between them. The CDR3 DNA sequence: TGTGCCAGCAGTTTTAGGCTGGGGGTGAGCTCCTATAATTCACCCCTCCACTTT. This gives the protein CASSFRLGVSSYNSPLHF.

This clonotype was observed many times. This chain uses TRBV30 with TRBJ1-3; D ambiguous. The CDR3 is 11 amino acids. Per the germline V gene, CDR1 is GTSNPN and CDR2 is SVGIG (reference sequence). V dropped 1 base and J dropped 4 bases, with 2 bases sitting between them. This CDR3 is CAWSAGNTIYF. In nucleotides, the CDR3 is TGTGCCTGGAGTGCGGGAAACACCATATATTTT.